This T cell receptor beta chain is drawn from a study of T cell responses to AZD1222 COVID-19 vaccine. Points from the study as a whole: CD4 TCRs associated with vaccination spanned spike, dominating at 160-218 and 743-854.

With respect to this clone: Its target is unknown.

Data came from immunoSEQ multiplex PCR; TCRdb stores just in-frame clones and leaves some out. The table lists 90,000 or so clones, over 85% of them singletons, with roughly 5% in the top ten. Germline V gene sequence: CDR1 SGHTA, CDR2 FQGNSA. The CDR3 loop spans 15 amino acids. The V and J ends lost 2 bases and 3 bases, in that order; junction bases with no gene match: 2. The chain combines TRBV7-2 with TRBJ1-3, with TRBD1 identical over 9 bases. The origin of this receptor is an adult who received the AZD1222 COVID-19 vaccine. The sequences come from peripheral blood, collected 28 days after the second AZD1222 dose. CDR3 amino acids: CASSLTGGGGNTIYF. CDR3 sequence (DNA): TGTGCCAGCAGCTTAACAGGGGGCGGTGGAAACACCATATATTTT.